The rows below give T cell receptor beta chains drawn from one sample of a study of cytomegalovirus exposure and HLA in healthy donors. This table comes from immunoSEQ multiplex PCR, and its TCRdb copy is limited to in-frame clones, with some not included. Here the sample spans 150,000 to 200,000 clones, roughly four fifths being singletons. The sample consisted of PBMCs. The origin of the receptors is a man aged 18 to 30 in good health and CMV-seronegative. Each CDR3 is given with its conserved first and last residue. Each record gives: J gene, V gene, clone size, D gene, CDR3 DNA, CDR3 protein. D genes are given only for firm matches. Clone size appears in some rows only: once, few, many, or a class for an expanded clone.

j_gene: TRBJ2-7
v_gene: TRBV27
abundance: -
d_gene: -
CDR3nt: TGTGCCAGCAGTTTATCGGGAGTGGGCTACGAGCAGTACTTC
CDR3aa: CASSLSGVGYEQYF

j_gene: TRBJ1-5
v_gene: TRBV6-1
abundance: -
d_gene: -
CDR3nt: TGTGCCAGCAGTGGGTCAGGCCTTACCCAGCCCCAGCATTTT
CDR3aa: CASSGSGLTQPQHF

j_gene: TRBJ2-1
v_gene: TRBV7-9
abundance: -
d_gene: TRBD2
CDR3nt: TGTGCCAGCAGGCCGACTAGCGGGAGAGGGTATGAGCAGTTCTTC
CDR3aa: CASRPTSGRGYEQFF

j_gene: TRBJ2-1
v_gene: TRBV19
abundance: -
d_gene: TRBD2
CDR3nt: TGTGCCAGTAGTAACCTCGGGGGGTTTATTTACAATGAGCAGTTCTTC
CDR3aa: CASSNLGGFIYNEQFF

j_gene: TRBJ1-4
v_gene: TRBV6-6
abundance: few
d_gene: -
CDR3nt: TGTGCCAGCAGTTACATACGGGATGAAAAACTGTTTTTT
CDR3aa: CASSYIRDEKLFF

j_gene: TRBJ2-1
v_gene: TRBV18
abundance: -
d_gene: -
CDR3nt: TGTGCCAGCTCACCAGAGACAGGATTCAACAATGAGCAGTTCTTC
CDR3aa: CASSPETGFNNEQFF

j_gene: TRBJ2-2
v_gene: TRBV4-3
abundance: -
d_gene: TRBD2
CDR3nt: TGCGCCAGCAGCCCGGGACTAGCTTACACCGGGGAGCTGTTTTTT
CDR3aa: CASSPGLAYTGELFF

j_gene: TRBJ1-2
v_gene: TRBV13
abundance: -
d_gene: TRBD1
CDR3nt: TGTGCCAGCAGCCAAGGGGGCAGGAACTATGGCTACACCTTC
CDR3aa: CASSQGGRNYGYTF

j_gene: TRBJ1-6
v_gene: TRBV27
abundance: -
d_gene: -
CDR3nt: TGTGCCAGCAGCCTCTGGTCCGAGAATTCACCCCTCCACTTT
CDR3aa: CASSLWSENSPLHF

j_gene: TRBJ2-3
v_gene: TRBV6-5
abundance: -
d_gene: -
CDR3nt: TGTGCCAGCCAGGGAAGGACCACAGATACGCAGTATTTT
CDR3aa: CASQGRTTDTQYF

j_gene: TRBJ1-5
v_gene: TRBV5-6
abundance: -
d_gene: TRBD1
CDR3nt: TGTGCCAGCAGCTTTCGGGGGACAGGCAATCAGCCCCAGCATTTT
CDR3aa: CASSFRGTGNQPQHF

j_gene: TRBJ2-3
v_gene: TRBV19
abundance: -
d_gene: -
CDR3nt: TGTGCCAGTAGTATAGTCGGCGGGAGCACAGATACGCAGTATTTT
CDR3aa: CASSIVGGSTDTQYF

j_gene: TRBJ1-2
v_gene: TRBV28
abundance: -
d_gene: -
CDR3nt: TGTGCCAGCAGCACGGACACATTCTATGGCTACACCTTC
CDR3aa: CASSTDTFYGYTF

j_gene: TRBJ1-1
v_gene: TRBV29-1
abundance: -
d_gene: -
CDR3nt: TGCAGCGTTAAGGGACATAACACTGAAGCTTTCTTT
CDR3aa: CSVKGHNTEAFF

j_gene: TRBJ2-1
v_gene: TRBV15
abundance: -
d_gene: -
CDR3nt: TGTGCCACCAGCAGAGATTTGGGAGAGACACCCCGGGTATACAATGAGCAGTTCTTC
CDR3aa: CATSRDLGETPRVYNEQFF

j_gene: TRBJ1-2
v_gene: TRBV18
abundance: -
d_gene: TRBD1
CDR3nt: TGTGCCAGCTCACCAGGACAGGGGTTAAATGGCTACACCTTC
CDR3aa: CASSPGQGLNGYTF

j_gene: TRBJ2-1
v_gene: TRBV9
abundance: -
d_gene: -
CDR3nt: TGTGCCAGCAGCCTTCAGTCACAGAATGAGCAGTTCTTC
CDR3aa: CASSLQSQNEQFF

j_gene: TRBJ2-7
v_gene: TRBV27
abundance: -
d_gene: -
CDR3nt: TGTGCCAGCAGTTGGGGCGCATCCTACGAGCAGTACTTC
CDR3aa: CASSWGASYEQYF

j_gene: TRBJ2-1
v_gene: TRBV7-2
abundance: -
d_gene: -
CDR3nt: TGTGCCAGCAGCTTTCGGTTCGGACAGCCCAATGAGCAGTTCTTC
CDR3aa: CASSFRFGQPNEQFF

j_gene: TRBJ2-2
v_gene: TRBV7-6
abundance: -
d_gene: TRBD1
CDR3nt: TGTGCCAGCAGCCCGGGACAGGGTGGGACCGGGGAGCTGTTTTTT
CDR3aa: CASSPGQGGTGELFF

j_gene: TRBJ2-5
v_gene: TRBV7-8
abundance: -
d_gene: -
CDR3nt: TGTGCCAGCAGCTTAAAACGGGTCAGGGGTTGGGAGACCCAGTACTTC
CDR3aa: CASSLKRVRGWETQYF

j_gene: TRBJ2-2
v_gene: TRBV6-5
abundance: -
d_gene: TRBD2
CDR3nt: TGTGCCAGCAGTTACGGGTGGACTAGCGGTGGCGGGGAGCTGTTTTTT
CDR3aa: CASSYGWTSGGGELFF

j_gene: TRBJ1-4
v_gene: TRBV7-2
abundance: -
d_gene: -
CDR3nt: TGTGCCAGCAGCTTAACGGCACTACCCGCAACTAATGAAAAACTGTTTTTT
CDR3aa: CASSLTALPATNEKLFF

j_gene: TRBJ2-2
v_gene: TRBV4-3
abundance: -
d_gene: TRBD1
CDR3nt: TGCGCCAGCAGCCAAAAGGGACAGGGGACTGTGGCGGAGCTGTTTTTT
CDR3aa: CASSQKGQGTVAELFF

j_gene: TRBJ1-5
v_gene: TRBV28
abundance: few
d_gene: -
CDR3nt: TGTGCCAGCAGTTTGCAGGTCAATCAGCCCCAGCATTTT
CDR3aa: CASSLQVNQPQHF

j_gene: TRBJ2-1
v_gene: TRBV2
abundance: -
d_gene: -
CDR3nt: TGTGCCAGCAGCCAGTTCGCACTAGTTGCCAATGAGCAGTTCTTC
CDR3aa: CASSQFALVANEQFF

j_gene: TRBJ2-5
v_gene: TRBV5-4
abundance: few
d_gene: -
CDR3nt: TGTGCCAGCAGTCCGAGGAACGAGCAAGAGACCCAGTACTTC
CDR3aa: CASSPRNEQETQYF

j_gene: TRBJ1-2
v_gene: TRBV7-3
abundance: -
d_gene: TRBD1
CDR3nt: TGTGCCAGCAGCTCGGGACAGGGCTATGGCTACACCTTC
CDR3aa: CASSSGQGYGYTF

j_gene: TRBJ1-4
v_gene: TRBV7-8
abundance: -
d_gene: TRBD1
CDR3nt: TGTGCCAGCAGCGGCCGACAGGGGGCCGTCCGTGAAAAACTGTTTTTT
CDR3aa: CASSGRQGAVREKLFF